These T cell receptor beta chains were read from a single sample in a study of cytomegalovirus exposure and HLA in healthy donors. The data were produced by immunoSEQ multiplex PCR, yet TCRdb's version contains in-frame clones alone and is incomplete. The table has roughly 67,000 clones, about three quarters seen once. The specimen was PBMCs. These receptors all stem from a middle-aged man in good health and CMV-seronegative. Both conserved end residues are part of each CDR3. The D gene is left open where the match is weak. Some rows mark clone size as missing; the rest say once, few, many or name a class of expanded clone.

cdr3_nt: TGCGCCAGCAGCCCTAGACAGTTAAACACTGAAGCTTTCTTT; cdr3_aa: CASSPRQLNTEAFF; cdr3_length: 14; j_call: TRBJ1-1; clone_size: few; d_call: NA; v_call: TRBV4-1
cdr3_nt: TGCGCTAGCAGCTTGGTCCGGGAGGGCCCCTACGAGCAGTACTTC; cdr3_aa: CASSLVREGPYEQYF; cdr3_length: 15; j_call: TRBJ2-7; clone_size: NA; d_call: TRBD2; v_call: TRBV5-1
cdr3_nt: TGTGCCAGCAGCTTAGAGCGGGGGAGCTCCTACAATGAGCAGTTCTTC; cdr3_aa: CASSLERGSSYNEQFF; cdr3_length: 16; j_call: TRBJ2-1; clone_size: NA; d_call: TRBD2; v_call: TRBV7-8
cdr3_nt: TGCAGCGTTACTAGCGGGGGCTACAATGAGCAGTTCTTC; cdr3_aa: CSVTSGGYNEQFF; cdr3_length: 13; j_call: TRBJ2-1; clone_size: NA; d_call: TRBD2; v_call: TRBV29-1
cdr3_nt: TGTGCCAGCAGCTTAGCTACCCGGGACAACTATCAGCCCCAGCATTTT; cdr3_aa: CASSLATRDNYQPQHF; cdr3_length: 16; j_call: TRBJ1-5; clone_size: NA; d_call: NA; v_call: TRBV7-7
cdr3_nt: TGTGCCAGCACCCATTACAATGAGCAGTTCTTC; cdr3_aa: CASTHYNEQFF; cdr3_length: 11; j_call: TRBJ2-1; clone_size: NA; d_call: NA; v_call: TRBV6-5
cdr3_nt: TGTGCCAGCAGTTTAGTAGGTAGCGAGCAGTTCTTC; cdr3_aa: CASSLVGSEQFF; cdr3_length: 12; j_call: TRBJ2-1; clone_size: NA; d_call: NA; v_call: TRBV28
cdr3_nt: TGTGCCAGCAGCTCGCTGGAGAAGAACACTGAGGCTTTCTTT; cdr3_aa: CASSSLEKNTEAFF; cdr3_length: 14; j_call: TRBJ1-1; clone_size: NA; d_call: NA; v_call: TRBV5-4
cdr3_nt: TGTGCCAGCTCACCTCCTAGCGGGGGGGCGTGGACCGGGGAGCTGTTTTTT; cdr3_aa: CASSPPSGGAWTGELFF; cdr3_length: 17; j_call: TRBJ2-2; clone_size: once; d_call: TRBD2; v_call: TRBV18
cdr3_nt: TGTGCCAGCAGCTTGCGGGAGTGGACAGATACGCAGTATTTT; cdr3_aa: CASSLREWTDTQYF; cdr3_length: 14; j_call: TRBJ2-3; clone_size: NA; d_call: NA; v_call: TRBV5-4
cdr3_nt: TGTGCCAGCAGCGCAGGACTAGCGGGGGGGCGGGGCACAGATACGCAGTATTTT; cdr3_aa: CASSAGLAGGRGTDTQYF; cdr3_length: 18; j_call: TRBJ2-3; clone_size: medium-sized; d_call: TRBD2; v_call: TRBV5-8
cdr3_nt: TGTGCCAGCAGCTTAGGGGCGGGGTACACAGATACGCAGTATTTT; cdr3_aa: CASSLGAGYTDTQYF; cdr3_length: 15; j_call: TRBJ2-3; clone_size: NA; d_call: NA; v_call: TRBV7-2
cdr3_nt: TGTTCCAGCAGCCCCTGGCTAGGAAACAATGAGCAGTTCTTC; cdr3_aa: CSSSPWLGNNEQFF; cdr3_length: 14; j_call: TRBJ2-1; clone_size: NA; d_call: NA; v_call: TRBV7-9
cdr3_nt: TGTGCCAGCAGCGACCCGGGACAGGGAACAGATACGCAGTATTTT; cdr3_aa: CASSDPGQGTDTQYF; cdr3_length: 15; j_call: TRBJ2-3; clone_size: few; d_call: TRBD1; v_call: TRBV2
cdr3_nt: TGTTCCAGCAGCCGCCAAATTACCGGGGACAGGAGAAATCAGCCCCAGCATTTT; cdr3_aa: CSSSRQITGDRRNQPQHF; cdr3_length: 18; j_call: TRBJ1-5; clone_size: NA; d_call: TRBD1; v_call: TRBV7-9
cdr3_nt: TGTGCCAGCGCGAAAGGACTAGCGGCCACAGATACGCAGTATTTT; cdr3_aa: CASAKGLAATDTQYF; cdr3_length: 15; j_call: TRBJ2-3; clone_size: NA; d_call: TRBD2; v_call: TRBV9
cdr3_nt: TGTGCCAGCAGTACTGGACTGATTTCGAACACCGGGGAGCTGTTTTTT; cdr3_aa: CASSTGLISNTGELFF; cdr3_length: 16; j_call: TRBJ2-2; clone_size: once; d_call: NA; v_call: TRBV25-1
cdr3_nt: TGTGCCAGCAGCTTAGGGAGCGGGAGAGCAGATACGCAGTATTTT; cdr3_aa: CASSLGSGRADTQYF; cdr3_length: 15; j_call: TRBJ2-3; clone_size: NA; d_call: TRBD2; v_call: TRBV11-2
cdr3_nt: TGTGCCACCCTTCCCCCCGGGACAGGCTCCTACGAGCAGTACTTC; cdr3_aa: CATLPPGTGSYEQYF; cdr3_length: 15; j_call: TRBJ2-7; clone_size: once; d_call: TRBD1; v_call: TRBV11-2
cdr3_nt: TGTGCCAGCAGCTATCCGGACAGCTCCTACGAGCAGTACTTC; cdr3_aa: CASSYPDSSYEQYF; cdr3_length: 14; j_call: TRBJ2-7; clone_size: NA; d_call: NA; v_call: TRBV5-5
cdr3_nt: TGTGCCAGCAGTTCCCGACTGGACACTGAAGCTTTCTTT; cdr3_aa: CASSSRLDTEAFF; cdr3_length: 13; j_call: TRBJ1-1; clone_size: NA; d_call: NA; v_call: TRBV6-5
cdr3_nt: TGTGCCAGTAGTATAGATCAGCAGGGGCCGGGCCAGCCCCAGCATTTT; cdr3_aa: CASSIDQQGPGQPQHF; cdr3_length: 16; j_call: TRBJ1-5; clone_size: few; d_call: NA; v_call: TRBV19
cdr3_nt: TGCGCCAGCAGGAATGGGACAGGCCACGAGCAGTACTTC; cdr3_aa: CASRNGTGHEQYF; cdr3_length: 13; j_call: TRBJ2-7; clone_size: few; d_call: TRBD1; v_call: TRBV23-1
cdr3_nt: TGTGCCAGCAGTGATCTGCGAGGCGGCTACGAGCAGTACTTC; cdr3_aa: CASSDLRGGYEQYF; cdr3_length: 14; j_call: TRBJ2-7; clone_size: NA; d_call: NA; v_call: TRBV6-1
cdr3_nt: TGTGCCAGCAGCCCTGGACAGGGCTACTACGAGCAGTACTTC; cdr3_aa: CASSPGQGYYEQYF; cdr3_length: 14; j_call: TRBJ2-7; clone_size: NA; d_call: TRBD1; v_call: TRBV7-3
cdr3_nt: TGTGCCAGCAGCTCACCTACCGGGACAGGGGAAGAGACCCAGTACTTC; cdr3_aa: CASSSPTGTGEETQYF; cdr3_length: 16; j_call: TRBJ2-5; clone_size: NA; d_call: TRBD1; v_call: TRBV5-8
cdr3_nt: TGTGCCAGCAACTTGGGCACCTACGAGCAGTACTTC; cdr3_aa: CASNLGTYEQYF; cdr3_length: 12; j_call: TRBJ2-7; clone_size: NA; d_call: NA; v_call: TRBV7-9
cdr3_nt: TGTGCCAGCAGCCGGGACAGACCTAGCACAGATACGCAGTATTTT; cdr3_aa: CASSRDRPSTDTQYF; cdr3_length: 15; j_call: TRBJ2-3; clone_size: NA; d_call: TRBD1; v_call: TRBV5-5
cdr3_nt: TGTGCCAGTAGTATGGGGCCCCGACGCCCCGATCAGCCCCAGCATTTT; cdr3_aa: CASSMGPRRPDQPQHF; cdr3_length: 16; j_call: TRBJ1-5; clone_size: NA; d_call: NA; v_call: TRBV19
cdr3_nt: TGCAGCGTTGCCCCCCGGGGGAGGGACGGGGAGCTGTTTTTT; cdr3_aa: CSVAPRGRDGELFF; cdr3_length: 14; j_call: TRBJ2-2; clone_size: NA; d_call: TRBD2; v_call: TRBV29-1
cdr3_nt: TGCAGCGTTGACGACAGATACACAGATACGCAGTATTTT; cdr3_aa: CSVDDRYTDTQYF; cdr3_length: 13; j_call: TRBJ2-3; clone_size: NA; d_call: NA; v_call: TRBV29-1
cdr3_nt: TGTGCCAGCACTATGAGGGGGAATCAGCCCCAGCATTTT; cdr3_aa: CASTMRGNQPQHF; cdr3_length: 13; j_call: TRBJ1-5; clone_size: NA; d_call: NA; v_call: TRBV2
cdr3_nt: TGCGCCAGCAGCCACGTTAGACTAGCGGAAAGCTCCTACAATGAGCAGTTCTTC; cdr3_aa: CASSHVRLAESSYNEQFF; cdr3_length: 18; j_call: TRBJ2-1; clone_size: NA; d_call: TRBD2; v_call: TRBV4-1
cdr3_nt: TGTGCCAGCAGCTTTCGGGGGCAAGAGACCCAGTACTTC; cdr3_aa: CASSFRGQETQYF; cdr3_length: 13; j_call: TRBJ2-5; clone_size: once; d_call: NA; v_call: TRBV7-9
cdr3_nt: TGTGCCAGTAGTATGGACAGCTCCTACGAGCAGTACTTC; cdr3_aa: CASSMDSSYEQYF; cdr3_length: 13; j_call: TRBJ2-7; clone_size: NA; d_call: NA; v_call: TRBV19
cdr3_nt: TGTGCCAGCAGCTTGGGGGTAGCCGCACCAGATACGCAGTATTTT; cdr3_aa: CASSLGVAAPDTQYF; cdr3_length: 15; j_call: TRBJ2-3; clone_size: NA; d_call: NA; v_call: TRBV5-4
cdr3_nt: TGTGCCAGCGAGGGAGGCGGTACTCAGCCCCAGCATTTT; cdr3_aa: CASEGGGTQPQHF; cdr3_length: 13; j_call: TRBJ1-5; clone_size: NA; d_call: NA; v_call: TRBV19
cdr3_nt: TGTGCCAGCAGCCCTTGGACTAGCGGGAGATACACCGGGGAGCTGTTTTTT; cdr3_aa: CASSPWTSGRYTGELFF; cdr3_length: 17; j_call: TRBJ2-2; clone_size: NA; d_call: TRBD2; v_call: TRBV9
cdr3_nt: TGTGCCAGCAGCTATATCAGGGGGCTGGGTACTGAAGCTTTCTTT; cdr3_aa: CASSYIRGLGTEAFF; cdr3_length: 15; j_call: TRBJ1-1; clone_size: few; d_call: TRBD1; v_call: TRBV5-6
cdr3_nt: TGTGCCAGCGGGCGAGGTTCGGGGGACTATGGCTACACCTTC; cdr3_aa: CASGRGSGDYGYTF; cdr3_length: 14; j_call: TRBJ1-2; clone_size: NA; d_call: NA; v_call: TRBV6-5
cdr3_nt: TGTGCCAGCAGCTTATACAGCCCTAACTATGGCTACACCTTC; cdr3_aa: CASSLYSPNYGYTF; cdr3_length: 14; j_call: TRBJ1-2; clone_size: NA; d_call: NA; v_call: TRBV7-2
cdr3_nt: TGTGCCAGCTCTCTTCAGGGGATTACCTACGAGCAGTACTTC; cdr3_aa: CASSLQGITYEQYF; cdr3_length: 14; j_call: TRBJ2-7; clone_size: NA; d_call: NA; v_call: TRBV18
cdr3_nt: TGTGCCAGTAGTATGGGCCTAGCGGGAGGTGGAGAGCAGTACTTC; cdr3_aa: CASSMGLAGGGEQYF; cdr3_length: 15; j_call: TRBJ2-7; clone_size: NA; d_call: TRBD2; v_call: TRBV19
cdr3_nt: TGTGCCAGCAGCTTCGGGGATTCACCCCTCCACTTT; cdr3_aa: CASSFGDSPLHF; cdr3_length: 12; j_call: TRBJ1-6; clone_size: NA; d_call: NA; v_call: TRBV7-9
cdr3_nt: TGTGCCAGCAGTGAACTGAGGTACCCCATGGGAGGGTACTTC; cdr3_aa: CASSELRYPMGGYF; cdr3_length: 14; j_call: TRBJ2-7; clone_size: NA; d_call: NA; v_call: TRBV6-1
cdr3_nt: TGTGCCAGCGGAGGGACTAGCGGTTTAAATGAGCAGTTCTTC; cdr3_aa: CASGGTSGLNEQFF; cdr3_length: 14; j_call: TRBJ2-1; clone_size: NA; d_call: TRBD2; v_call: TRBV2
cdr3_nt: TGTGCCAGCAGTTACGGGGGCGCGGGAGATACGCAGTATTTT; cdr3_aa: CASSYGGAGDTQYF; cdr3_length: 14; j_call: TRBJ2-3; clone_size: NA; d_call: NA; v_call: TRBV6-5
cdr3_nt: TGTGCCAGCAGTTTCGGGAAGGGGGGCGGGGGGCTCCACACAGATACGCAGTATTTT; cdr3_aa: CASSFGKGGGGLHTDTQYF; cdr3_length: 19; j_call: TRBJ2-3; clone_size: NA; d_call: TRBD2; v_call: TRBV11-2
cdr3_nt: TGTGCCAGCAGCTTAATGAGGGGGCTGGTCGGGGAGCTGTTTTTT; cdr3_aa: CASSLMRGLVGELFF; cdr3_length: 15; j_call: TRBJ2-2; clone_size: NA; d_call: TRBD1; v_call: TRBV11-2